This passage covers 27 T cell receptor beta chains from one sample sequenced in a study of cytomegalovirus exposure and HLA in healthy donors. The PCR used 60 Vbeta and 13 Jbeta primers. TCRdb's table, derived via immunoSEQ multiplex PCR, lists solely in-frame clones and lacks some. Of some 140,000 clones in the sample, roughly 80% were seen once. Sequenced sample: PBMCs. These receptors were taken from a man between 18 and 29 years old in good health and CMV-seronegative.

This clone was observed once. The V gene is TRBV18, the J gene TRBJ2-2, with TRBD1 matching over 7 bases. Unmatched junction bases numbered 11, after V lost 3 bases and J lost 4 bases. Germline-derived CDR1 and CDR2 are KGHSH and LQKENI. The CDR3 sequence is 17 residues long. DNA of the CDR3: TGTGCCAGCTCACCTCAACTAGGGGGCTCGGGCACCGGGGAGCTGTTTTTT. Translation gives CASSPQLGGSGTGELFF.

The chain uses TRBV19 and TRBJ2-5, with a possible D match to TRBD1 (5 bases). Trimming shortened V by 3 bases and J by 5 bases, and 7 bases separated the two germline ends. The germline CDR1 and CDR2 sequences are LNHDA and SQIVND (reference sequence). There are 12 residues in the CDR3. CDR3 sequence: CASSMQGETQYF. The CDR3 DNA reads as TGTGCCAGTAGTATGCAGGGTGAGACCCAGTACTTC.

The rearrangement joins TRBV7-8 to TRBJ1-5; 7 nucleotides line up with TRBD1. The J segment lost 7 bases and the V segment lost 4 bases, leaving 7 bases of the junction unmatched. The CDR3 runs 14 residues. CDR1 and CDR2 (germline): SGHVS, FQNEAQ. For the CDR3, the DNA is TGTGCCAGCAGCTCGCGGCAGGGGGGCCAGCCCCAGCATTTT. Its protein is CASSSRQGGQPQHF.

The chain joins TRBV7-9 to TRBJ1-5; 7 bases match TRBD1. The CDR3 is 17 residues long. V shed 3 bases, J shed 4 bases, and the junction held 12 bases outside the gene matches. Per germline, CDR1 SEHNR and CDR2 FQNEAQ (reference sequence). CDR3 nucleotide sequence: TGTGCCAGCAGCTTCATGACAGGGAGTGGGACGAATCAGCCCCAGCATTTT. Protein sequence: CASSFMTGSGTNQPQHF. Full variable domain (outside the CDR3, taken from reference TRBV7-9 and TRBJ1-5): DTGVSQNPRHKITKRGQNVTFRCDPISEHNRLYWYRQTLGQGPEFLTYFQNEAQLEKSRLLSDRFSAERPKGSFSTLEIQRTEQGDSAMYLCASSFMTGSGTNQPQHFGDGTRLSIL.

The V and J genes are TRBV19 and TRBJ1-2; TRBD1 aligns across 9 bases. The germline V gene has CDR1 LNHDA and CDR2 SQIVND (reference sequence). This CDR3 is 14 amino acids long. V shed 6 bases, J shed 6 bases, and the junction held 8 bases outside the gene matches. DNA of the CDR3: TGTGCCAGTAGACCGGACAGGGGAAGAGATGGCTACACCTTC. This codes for CASRPDRGRDGYTF. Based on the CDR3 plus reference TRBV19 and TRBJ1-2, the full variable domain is DGGITQSPKYLFRKEGQNVTLSCEQNLNHDAMYWYRQDPGQGLRLIYYSQIVNDFQKGDIAEGYSVSREKKESFPLTVTSAQKNPTAFYLCASRPDRGRDGYTFGSGTRLTVV.

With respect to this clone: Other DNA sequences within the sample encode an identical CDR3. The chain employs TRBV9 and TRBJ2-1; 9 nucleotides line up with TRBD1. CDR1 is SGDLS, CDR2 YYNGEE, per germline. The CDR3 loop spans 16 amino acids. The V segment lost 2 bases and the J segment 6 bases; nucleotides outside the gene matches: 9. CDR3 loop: CASSVGPGQGSNEQFF. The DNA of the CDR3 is TGTGCCAGCAGCGTGGGTCCGGGACAGGGAAGCAATGAGCAGTTCTTC. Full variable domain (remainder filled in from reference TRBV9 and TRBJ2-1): DSGVTQTPKHLITATGQRVTLRCSPRSGDLSVYWYQQSLDQGLQFLIQYYNGEERAKGNILERFSAQQFPDLHSELNLSSLELGDSALYFCASSVGPGQGSNEQFFGPGTRLTVL.

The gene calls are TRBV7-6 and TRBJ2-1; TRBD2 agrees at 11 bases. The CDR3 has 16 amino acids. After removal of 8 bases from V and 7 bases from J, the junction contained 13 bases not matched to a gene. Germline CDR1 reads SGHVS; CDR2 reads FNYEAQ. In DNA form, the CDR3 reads TGTGCCAGCGGACTAGCGGGTCTTGGAGTTGGAAATGAGCAGTTCTTC. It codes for CASGLAGLGVGNEQFF.

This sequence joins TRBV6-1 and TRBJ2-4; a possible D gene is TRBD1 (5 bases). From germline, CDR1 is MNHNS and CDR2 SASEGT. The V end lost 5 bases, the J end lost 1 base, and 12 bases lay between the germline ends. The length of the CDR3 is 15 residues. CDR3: CASSSLSGAKNIQYF. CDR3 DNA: TGTGCCAGCAGTTCCCTCTCAGGGGCCAAAAACATTCAGTACTTC.

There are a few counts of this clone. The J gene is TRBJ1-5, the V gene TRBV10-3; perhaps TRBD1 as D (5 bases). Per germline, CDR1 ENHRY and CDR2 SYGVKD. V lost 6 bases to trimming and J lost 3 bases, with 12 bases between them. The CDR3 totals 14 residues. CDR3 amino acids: CAIRKGLDNQPQHF. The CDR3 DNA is TGTGCCATCAGGAAGGGGTTAGACAATCAGCCCCAGCATTTT.

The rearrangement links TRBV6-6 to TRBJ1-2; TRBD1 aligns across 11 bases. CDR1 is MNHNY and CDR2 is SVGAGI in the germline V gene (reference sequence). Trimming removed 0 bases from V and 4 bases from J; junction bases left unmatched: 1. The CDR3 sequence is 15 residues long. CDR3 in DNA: TGTGCCAGCAGTTACTCGGGGACAGGGGGCTATGGCTACACCTTC. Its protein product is CASSYSGTGGYGYTF.

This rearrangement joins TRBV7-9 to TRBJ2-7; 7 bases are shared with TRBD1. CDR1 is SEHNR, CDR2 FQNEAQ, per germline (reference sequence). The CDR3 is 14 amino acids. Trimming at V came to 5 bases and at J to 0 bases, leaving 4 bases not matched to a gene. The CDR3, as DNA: TGTGCCAGCAGCCCCAGGGACAGCTCCTACGAGCAGTACTTC. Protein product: CASSPRDSSYEQYF.

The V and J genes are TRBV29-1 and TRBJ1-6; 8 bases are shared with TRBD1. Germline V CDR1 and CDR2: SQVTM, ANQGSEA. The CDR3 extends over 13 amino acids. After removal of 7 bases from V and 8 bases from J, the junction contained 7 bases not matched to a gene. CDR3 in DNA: TGCAGCGCTCGACAGGGGTCGGATTCACCCCTCCACTTT. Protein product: CSARQGSDSPLHF.

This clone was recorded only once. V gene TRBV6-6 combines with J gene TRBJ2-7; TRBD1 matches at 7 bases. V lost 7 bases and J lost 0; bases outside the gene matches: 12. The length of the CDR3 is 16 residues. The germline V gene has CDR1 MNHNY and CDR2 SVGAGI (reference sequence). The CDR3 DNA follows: TGTGCCAGCACTCCCTCCTTGGGACAGAGCTCCTACGAGCAGTACTTC. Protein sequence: CASTPSLGQSSYEQYF.

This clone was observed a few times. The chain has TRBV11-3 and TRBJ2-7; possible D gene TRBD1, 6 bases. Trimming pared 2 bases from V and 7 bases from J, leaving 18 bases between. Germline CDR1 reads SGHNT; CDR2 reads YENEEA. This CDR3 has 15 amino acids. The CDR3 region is CASSLSGDPLEEQYF. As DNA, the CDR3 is TGTGCCAGCAGCTTATCAGGGGACCCACTCGAGGAGCAGTACTTC.

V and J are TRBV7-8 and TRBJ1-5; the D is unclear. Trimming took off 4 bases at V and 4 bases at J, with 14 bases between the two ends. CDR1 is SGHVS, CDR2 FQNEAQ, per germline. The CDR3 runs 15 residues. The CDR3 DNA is TGTGCCAGCAGCTCCCAAAGCGTAGTGAATCAGCCCCAGCATTTT. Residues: CASSSQSVVNQPQHF.

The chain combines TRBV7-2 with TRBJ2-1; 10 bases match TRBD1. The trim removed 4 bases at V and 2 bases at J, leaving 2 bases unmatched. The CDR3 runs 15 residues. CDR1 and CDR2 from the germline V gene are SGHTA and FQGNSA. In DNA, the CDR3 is TGTGCCAGCAGCTCGGACAGGGGGGCCTACAATGAGCAGTTCTTC. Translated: CASSSDRGAYNEQFF.

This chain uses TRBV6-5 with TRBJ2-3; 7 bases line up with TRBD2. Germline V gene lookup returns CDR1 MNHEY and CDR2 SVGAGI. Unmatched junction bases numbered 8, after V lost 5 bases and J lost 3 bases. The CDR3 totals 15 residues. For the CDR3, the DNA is TGTGCCAGCAGTGTCGTGGGGCGGGGGACAGATACGCAGTATTTT. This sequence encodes CASSVVGRGTDTQYF.

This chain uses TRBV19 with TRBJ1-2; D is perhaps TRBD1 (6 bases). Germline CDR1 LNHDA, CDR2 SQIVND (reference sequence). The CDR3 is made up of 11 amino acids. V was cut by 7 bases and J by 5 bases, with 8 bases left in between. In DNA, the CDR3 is TGTGCCAGTACAGGGGATTATGGCTACACCTTC. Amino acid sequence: CASTGDYGYTF.

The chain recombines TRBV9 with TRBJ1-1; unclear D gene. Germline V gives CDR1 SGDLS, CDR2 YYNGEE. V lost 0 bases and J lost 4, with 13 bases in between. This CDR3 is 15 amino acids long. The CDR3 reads CASSVATGVGTEAFF. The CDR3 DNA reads TGTGCCAGCAGCGTAGCAACCGGGGTTGGCACTGAAGCTTTCTTT. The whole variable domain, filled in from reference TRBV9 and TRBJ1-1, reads DSGVTQTPKHLITATGQRVTLRCSPRSGDLSVYWYQQSLDQGLQFLIQYYNGEERAKGNILERFSAQQFPDLHSELNLSSLELGDSALYFCASSVATGVGTEAFFGQGTRLTVV.

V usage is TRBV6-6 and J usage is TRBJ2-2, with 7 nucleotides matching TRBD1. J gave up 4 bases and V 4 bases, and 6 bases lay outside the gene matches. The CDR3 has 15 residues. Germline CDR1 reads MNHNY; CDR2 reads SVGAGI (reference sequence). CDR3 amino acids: CASSLDRVATGELFF. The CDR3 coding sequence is TGTGCCAGCAGTTTAGACAGGGTAGCCACCGGGGAGCTGTTTTTT.

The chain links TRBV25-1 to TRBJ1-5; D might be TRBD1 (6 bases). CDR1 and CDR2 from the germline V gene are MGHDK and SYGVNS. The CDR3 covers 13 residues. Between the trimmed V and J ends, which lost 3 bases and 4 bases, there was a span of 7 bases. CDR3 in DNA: TGTGCCAGCAGTGACAGGGGTAATCAGCCCCAGCATTTT. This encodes CASSDRGNQPQHF.

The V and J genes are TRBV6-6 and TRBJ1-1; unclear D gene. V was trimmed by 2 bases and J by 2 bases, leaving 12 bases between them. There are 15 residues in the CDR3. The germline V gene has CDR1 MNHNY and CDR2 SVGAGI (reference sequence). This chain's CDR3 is CASSYINRGNTEAFF. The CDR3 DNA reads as TGTGCCAGCAGTTACATCAACCGGGGAAACACTGAAGCTTTCTTT.

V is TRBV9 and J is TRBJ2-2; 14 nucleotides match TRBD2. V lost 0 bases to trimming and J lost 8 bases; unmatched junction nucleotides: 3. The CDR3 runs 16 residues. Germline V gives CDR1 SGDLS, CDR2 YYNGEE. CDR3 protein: CASSVGLAGGQGELFF. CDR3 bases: TGTGCCAGCAGCGTAGGACTAGCGGGGGGGCAAGGGGAGCTGTTTTTT.

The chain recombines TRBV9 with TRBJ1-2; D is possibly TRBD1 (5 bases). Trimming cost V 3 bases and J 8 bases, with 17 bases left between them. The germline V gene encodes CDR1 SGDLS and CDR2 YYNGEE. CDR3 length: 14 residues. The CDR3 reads CASSAPPGVIGYTF. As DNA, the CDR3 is TGTGCCAGCAGCGCCCCGCCGGGGGTTATCGGCTACACCTTC. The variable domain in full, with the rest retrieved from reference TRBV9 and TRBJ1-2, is DSGVTQTPKHLITATGQRVTLRCSPRSGDLSVYWYQQSLDQGLQFLIQYYNGEERAKGNILERFSAQQFPDLHSELNLSSLELGDSALYFCASSAPPGVIGYTFGSGTRLTVV.

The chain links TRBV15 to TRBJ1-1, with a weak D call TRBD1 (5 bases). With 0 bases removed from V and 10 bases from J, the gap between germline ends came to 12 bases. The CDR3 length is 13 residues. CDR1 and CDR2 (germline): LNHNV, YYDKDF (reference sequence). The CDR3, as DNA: TGTGCCACCAGCAGAGATATTCAGGGCAGAGCTTTCTTT. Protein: CATSRDIQGRAFF.

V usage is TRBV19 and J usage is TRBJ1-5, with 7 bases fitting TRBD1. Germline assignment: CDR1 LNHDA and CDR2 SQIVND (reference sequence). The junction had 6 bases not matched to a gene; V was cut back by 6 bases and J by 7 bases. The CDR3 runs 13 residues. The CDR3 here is CASRDRSLQPQHF. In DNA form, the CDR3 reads TGTGCCAGTAGGGACAGGAGTCTACAGCCCCAGCATTTT.

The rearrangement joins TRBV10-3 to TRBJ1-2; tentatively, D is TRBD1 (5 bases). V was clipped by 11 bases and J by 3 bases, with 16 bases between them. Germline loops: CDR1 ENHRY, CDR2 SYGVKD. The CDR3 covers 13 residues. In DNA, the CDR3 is TGTGCCTCCTGTAACGGACACTACTATGGCTACACCTTC. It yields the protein CASCNGHYYGYTF.